A selection of T cell receptor beta chains follows, all from one sample in a study of blood T cell repertoires in COVID-19. Assay used: immunoSEQ multiplex PCR; TCRdb lists only in-frame clones, some missing. The sample lists tens of thousands of clones; 85% were seen once. Material for sequencing was peripheral blood. The receptor set was obtained from an elderly man with acute or convalescent COVID-19. The CDR3 runs from the conserved cysteine through the conserved F or W. The D gene is left open where the match is weak.

V,D,J,DNA,CDR3
TRBV5-1,.,TRBJ2-1,TGCGCCAGCAGAGGGTACGGTACTAGTCTAGATGAGCAGTTCTTC,CASRGYGTSLDEQFF
TRBV6-5,TRBD1,TRBJ1-4,TGTGCCAGCAGACATTCCGCGGACAGGGGTGAAAAACTGTTTTTT,CASRHSADRGEKLFF
TRBV4-2,TRBD2,TRBJ2-2,TGTGCCAGTAAGGCAAGCGGGAGGGGAGCCGGGGAGCTGTTTTTT,CASKASGRGAGELFF
TRBV11-3,TRBD2,TRBJ2-1,TGTGCCAGCAGCTTAGACGGACTAGCGGGAGGGAATGAGCAGTTCTTC,CASSLDGLAGGNEQFF
TRBV30,.,TRBJ1-2,TGTGCCTGGAGTCCCCTCCAAGCCTCCTATGGCTACACCTTC,CAWSPLQASYGYTF
TRBV24-1,.,TRBJ1-2,TGTGCCACCAGTGAGAGGACAAGTGGCTACACCTTC,CATSERTSGYTF
TRBV4-3,.,TRBJ2-1,TGCGCCAGCAGCCCCCGCGCCGGCGGAGTGAATGAGCAGTTCTTC,CASSPRAGGVNEQFF
TRBV29-1,TRBD1,TRBJ1-1,TGCAGCGCAAACGATGGGGACAGACAAGCTTTCTTT,CSANDGDRQAFF
TRBV4-3,.,TRBJ1-1,TGCGCCAGCAGCCAAGAGGACAGGAACACTGAAGCTTTCTTT,CASSQEDRNTEAFF
TRBV30,.,TRBJ2-5,TGTGCCTGGAGTGTACAAGGAGGCCCCCAGTCCCAGTACTTC,CAWSVQGGPQSQYF
TRBV7-2,TRBD2,TRBJ2-1,TGTGCCAGCAGCTCGCCCTGGGCTAGCGGGAGTTACACCTACAATGAGCAGTTCTTC,CASSSPWASGSYTYNEQFF
TRBV5-4,.,TRBJ1-1,TGTGCCAGCAGTCCATCCCAGGGGCGATACACTGAAGCTTTCTTT,CASSPSQGRYTEAFF
TRBV11-3,.,TRBJ2-7,TGTGCCAGCAGCCAATTCCAGAATTCCTACGAGCAGTACTTC,CASSQFQNSYEQYF
TRBV11-2,TRBD2,TRBJ2-7,TGTGCCAGCAGCTTCCCCAGAGGTGGCGGGAGTGGGGGTGTGGACGAGCAGTACTTC,CASSFPRGGGSGGVDEQYF
TRBV27,.,TRBJ2-7,TGTGCCAGCCTGGGAGTGCTGCCCTACGAGCAGTACTTC,CASLGVLPYEQYF
TRBV5-4,.,TRBJ1-4,TGTGCCAGCAGTGTGACAGGCCTACCCGAAAAACTGTTTTTT,CASSVTGLPEKLFF
TRBV7-2,.,TRBJ1-3,TGTGCCAGCAGCCTAACAGGTGACACCATATATTTT,CASSLTGDTIYF
TRBV3-1/TRBV3-2,.,TRBJ1-5,TGTGCCAGCAGCCAGGGACATCTAGGCAATCAGCCCCAGCATTTT,CASSQGHLGNQPQHF
TRBV9,TRBD2,TRBJ2-1,TGTGCCAGCAGCGTAGGATCGGGAGGGCCGAAGCTCAATGAGCAGTTCTTC,CASSVGSGGPKLNEQFF
TRBV9,.,TRBJ2-5,TGTGCCAGCAGCGAGGGGGGGATGGAGACCCAGTACTTC,CASSEGGMETQYF
TRBV6-1,.,TRBJ2-1,TGTGCCAGCAGTGAAGGCTACGGTTCCTACAATGAGCAGTTCTTC,CASSEGYGSYNEQFF
TRBV7-9,.,TRBJ1-6,TGTGCCAGCAGCTTAAGTTCGGGTTCACCCCTCCACTTT,CASSLSSGSPLHF